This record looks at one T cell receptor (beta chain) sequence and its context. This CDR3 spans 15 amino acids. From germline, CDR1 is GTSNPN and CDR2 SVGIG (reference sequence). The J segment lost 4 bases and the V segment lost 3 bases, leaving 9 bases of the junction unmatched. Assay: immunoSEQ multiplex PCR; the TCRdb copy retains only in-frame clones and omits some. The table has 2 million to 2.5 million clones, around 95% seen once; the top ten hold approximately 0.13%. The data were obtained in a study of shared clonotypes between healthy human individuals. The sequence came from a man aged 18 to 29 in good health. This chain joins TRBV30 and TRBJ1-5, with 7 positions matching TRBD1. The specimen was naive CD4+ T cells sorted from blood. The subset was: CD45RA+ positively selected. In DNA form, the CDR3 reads TGTGCCTGGAGAGAAACAGGGGCCACGAATCAGCCCCAGCATTTT. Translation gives CAWRETGATNQPQHF.